This TCR beta chain was sequenced for a study of shared clonotypes between healthy human individuals. Study observations and caveats: Larger richness was generally estimated for naive than memory subsets. All-four-donor shared clonotypes had higher generation probabilities than non-shared clonotypes did.

This clone was recorded once. Its antigen remains unidentified. The CDR3 spans 16 residues. The germline V and J ends were trimmed by 3 bases and 0 bases, with 13 bases remaining between them. Germline CDR1 is SGDLS and CDR2 is YYNGEE. The investigators split CD4+ cells into a CD45RA+ naive subset and a CD45RA-negative memory subset. The authors loaded around 220 ng DNA, approximately 30,000 T cell genomes, into sorted-subset replicate PCRs. Libraries were prepared by immunoSEQ multiplex PCR; TCRdb keeps only in-frame clonotypes and omits some of them. The table records about 1 million clones, about 80% of them present only once.

Sequenced: memory CD4+ T cells sorted from blood. Subset here: CD45RA-negative fraction. This TCR derives from a man aged 18 to 35 in good health. V usage is TRBV9 and J usage is TRBJ1-3; maybe TRBD1 (5 bases). The CDR3 DNA is TGTGCCAGCAGCGCGGGGTCAGGGAGCTCTGGAAACACCATATATTTT. It yields the protein CASSAGSGSSGNTIYF.